The text below deals with one T cell receptor (beta chain). Only a few counts were recorded for this clone. Its antigen is unknown. Base qualities are not provided; no much larger clone lies one nucleotide away. V was cut back by 3 bases and J by 3 bases, leaving a gap of 15 bases between them. The cysteine opens and the phenylalanine closes a CDR3 of 15 amino acids. Of the read, only the CDR3 DNA is kept; its 45 bases are in frame from base 1. The germline V gene (reference sequence) provides CDR1 SGHNT and CDR2 YYREEE. This sample was taken from a study of vaccination effects on CD4 cells after COVID-19 (dated by TCRdb to the early 2020s). Concerning the study at large: Across the study, the median time from the second dose to post-vaccine sampling was 72 days (range 14 to 241). SARS-CoV-2 spike-specific CD4+ TCR repertoires were compared before and after mRNA vaccination in COVID-19 convalescent patients and in infection-naive vaccine recipients. Altogether, around 9 COVID-19 convalescent patients and a few SARS-CoV-2-naive healthy vaccine recipients made up the full study. The Oncomine TCR Beta short-read assay on an Illumina iSeq 100 was used to sequence cultures from other donors in the study.

Study-level results and caveats: Only a small number of convalescent patients were included, and no early post-infection timepoints were available, which limited the study. In healthy vaccine recipients, vaccine-induced clones were almost all SARS-CoV-2 mono-reactive, with only 1 of 255 being cross-reactive with common cold coronaviruses. Clones induced by infection and clones induced by vaccination both contracted markedly at late timepoints after vaccination, which fits with T cell responses waning over time.

The library was built by means of the immunoSEQ multiplex PCR assay. DNA from the cultured and isolated CD4+ T cells underwent TCR beta CDR3 sequencing. Turning to the authors' computational methods: The analysis removed non-productive TCR sequences, trimmed reads to the CDR3 region, and retained only CDR3s that were 7 or more amino acids long. The MANAFEST web app was used to identify antigen-specific clonotypes by comparing expansion in peptide wells with expansion in reference cultures. To be called positive, a clone needed expansion at FDR<0.05 compared with the reference and with all other wells, an odds ratio greater than 5, and a frequency greater than 0.1% in two replicate wells. A clonotype was called cross-reactive if it was significantly expanded both in SARS-CoV-2 spike wells and in at least one common cold coronavirus spike condition. CDR3 similarity was assessed by Levenshtein distance using the stringdist R package, and unrooted trees were constructed with ape in R 3.6.1. The source is immuneACCESS, and TCRdb retained only in-frame sequences with V and J called. Part of the clones is not carried over; for the studies checked, unresolved V genes explain less than half of this, and the remainder is unexplained. V, J and clone size reflect that table, while D and trimming were determined from the DNA. This sample is represented by around 24,000 clones; under 80% of them were singletons. Roughly 20% of the sample is in the top ten clones.

The ViraFEST assay stimulated PBMC with viral peptide pools and then used TCR sequencing to identify antigen-specific CD4+ T cell clonotypes by expansion. After about 9 days of culture, CD4+ T cells were isolated with the EasySep CD4+ T cell isolation kit. Each participant received two doses of an mRNA SARS-CoV-2 vaccine, either BNT162b2 or mRNA-1273. Negative nucleocapsid antibody results before and after vaccination confirmed that the healthy vaccine recipients had no prior SARS-CoV-2 infection. Each well held around 2 million PBMC cultured in IMDM containing around 5% human AB serum, roughly 9.9 IU/ml IL-2 and gentamicin, along with about 9.3 ug/ml peptides. On days 3 and 7, half of the culture medium was replaced with fresh IL-2-containing medium. Each peptide stimulation condition was cultured in triplicate wells unless otherwise noted. PBMC were separated from whole blood using Ficoll-Paque Plus gradient centrifugation and were then either cryopreserved at -140C or used fresh. The overlapping peptide pools covered the spike proteins of SARS-CoV-2 as well as those of the common cold coronaviruses HCoV-NL63, HCoV-OC43 and HCoV-229E. The QIAamp micro DNA kit was used to extract genomic DNA from the cultured CD4+ T cells.

The sequences come from CD4+ T cells from PBMCs cultured with HCoV-NL63 spike peptides, collected after COVID-19 vaccination. The sample's cell subset or site label is to be understood as: HCoV-NL63 spike overlapping peptide pool stimulation. The chain is assembled from TRBV5-4 and TRBJ1-1, with TRBD1 tentatively as D gene (5 bases match). The TCR was taken from a human donor who received a COVID-19 vaccine. This receptor carries the CDR3 CASSSQGRGDTEAFF. The nucleotide sequence is TGTGCCAGCAGCTCCCAGGGCAGAGGGGACACTGAAGCTTTCTTT.